Listed here are 31 T cell receptor beta chains from one sample, sequenced in a study of T cell responses to AZD1222 COVID-19 vaccine. Clones were read by immunoSEQ multiplex PCR, and TCRdb kept only the in-frame ones, dropping some. The table records tens of thousands of clones, 65% to 90% of them present only once. The sample in question was peripheral blood, obtained on day 0 of AZD1222 vaccination. The receptors originated from an adult in good health.

The rearrangement links TRBV5-8 to TRBJ1-2; D remains ambiguous. The CDR3 runs to 14 residues. Trimming removed 4 bases from V and 2 bases from J, with 12 bases in between. The V gene's germline CDR1 is SGHTS and CDR2 YDEGEE. DNA of the CDR3: TGTGCCAGCAGCCAACCGACGGACAACTATGGCTACACCTTC. Protein product: CASSQPTDNYGYTF.

V and J are TRBV3-1 (or the pseudogene TRBV3-2) and TRBJ2-1; no clear D. Trimming stripped 0 bases from V and 12 bases from J, with 6 bases between. This CDR3 contains 11 residues. From germline, CDR1 is LGHDT and CDR2 YNNKEL (reference sequence). CDR3 sequence reads: CASSQDVRQFF. The CDR3 DNA is TGTGCCAGCAGCCAAGATGTGCGGCAGTTCTTC.

Details on this clone: Germline and junction disagree at one end, which may indicate a read error. This specimen includes other DNA sequences encoding the same CDR3. V and J are TRBV30 and TRBJ1-1; TRBD1 is a possible D gene (5 bases). The CDR3 has 13 residues. Germline-derived CDR1 and CDR2 are GTSNPN and SVGIG (reference sequence). The DNA of the CDR3 is TGCGCCTGGAGTGTTAGGGGAGCGGCTGAAGCTTTCTTT. It codes for CAWSVRGAAEAFF.

This chain links TRBV7-9 with TRBJ1-2; 10 bases match TRBD1. Germline CDR1 is SEHNR and CDR2 is FQNEAQ (reference sequence). This CDR3 comprises 18 residues. Trimming cost V 5 bases and J 5 bases; bases outside gene matches: 17. Here the CDR3 reads CASSPGVGTGAVGYGYTF. DNA for the CDR3: TGTGCCAGCAGCCCGGGGGTGGGGACAGGGGCGGTTGGATATGGCTACACCTTC. The full variable domain, completed using reference TRBV7-9 and TRBJ1-2, is DTGVSQNPRHKITKRGQNVTFRCDPISEHNRLYWYRQTLGQGPEFLTYFQNEAQLEKSRLLSDRFSAERPKGSFSTLEIQRTEQGDSAMYLCASSPGVGTGAVGYGYTFGSGTRLTVV.

The chain has TRBV3-1 (or the pseudogene TRBV3-2) and TRBJ2-6; D ambiguous. From germline, CDR1 is LGHDT and CDR2 YNNKEL (reference sequence). This CDR3 is 21 amino acids long. V dropped 1 base and J dropped 1 base, with 23 bases sitting between them. CDR3 loop: CASSQAIRGVRGISGANVLTF. DNA for the CDR3: TGTGCCAGCAGCCAAGCAATTAGAGGAGTGAGAGGTATTTCTGGGGCCAACGTCCTGACTTTC.

The chain employs TRBV2 and TRBJ2-2; no definite D call. CDR3 length: 13 amino acids. With 7 bases removed from V and 5 bases from J, the gap between germline ends came to 11 bases. The germline V gene encodes CDR1 SNHLY and CDR2 FYNNEI. CDR3 region: CASTLELTGELFF. The CDR3 DNA reads as TGTGCCAGCACCTTGGAGTTAACCGGGGAGCTGTTTTTT.

V and J are TRBV19 and TRBJ1-3; 7 nucleotides match TRBD1. The trim removed 5 bases at V and 2 bases at J, leaving 3 bases unmatched. CDR1 is LNHDA and CDR2 is SQIVND in the germline V gene (reference sequence). CDR3 size: 14 residues. In DNA form, the CDR3 reads TGTGCCAGTAGTCCACAGGGGACTGGAAACACCATATATTTT. It is translated as CASSPQGTGNTIYF.

The chain employs TRBV6-5 and TRBJ2-3; the D gene could be TRBD1 or TRBD2 (7 bases each). V lost 10 bases, J lost 4 bases, and 18 bases lay in between. In germline, CDR1 is MNHEY, CDR2 SVGAGI. The CDR3 loop spans 14 amino acids. The CDR3 spells CATGGRGRADTQYF. The CDR3 region has the DNA TGTGCCACCGGGGGGAGGGGGCGCGCAGATACGCAGTATTTT.

V and J are TRBV19 and TRBJ1-2; unclear D gene. Germline CDR1 reads LNHDA; CDR2 reads SQIVND (reference sequence). Deletions cut 6 bases from V and 4 bases from J, with 15 bases between. The CDR3 spans 14 residues. This CDR3 is CASSPRAGVYGYTF. Here the CDR3 DNA reads TGTGCCAGTAGCCCCCGTGCGGGCGTCTATGGCTACACCTTC. Complete variable domain (other parts from reference TRBV19 and TRBJ1-2): DGGITQSPKYLFRKEGQNVTLSCEQNLNHDAMYWYRQDPGQGLRLIYYSQIVNDFQKGDIAEGYSVSREKKESFPLTVTSAQKNPTAFYLCASSPRAGVYGYTFGSGTRLTVV.

V usage is TRBV7-2 and J usage is TRBJ1-1, with no clear D. The CDR3 length is 13 residues. V lost 1 base and J 1 base, leaving 4 bases between the germline ends. The germline V gene encodes CDR1 SGHTA and CDR2 FQGNSA. CDR3 residues: CASSLDPNTEAFF. CDR3 DNA: TGTGCCAGCAGCTTAGACCCGAACACTGAAGCTTTCTTT.

The chain has TRBV18 and TRBJ2-7; perhaps TRBD2 as D (6 bases). The CDR3 covers 14 residues. V gave up 2 bases and J gave up 4 bases, with 12 bases separating them. The germline gives CDR1 KGHSH, CDR2 LQKENI. CDR3 coding DNA: TGTGCCAGCTCACCAGGCACGGGAGAGTACGAGCAGTACTTC. Protein: CASSPGTGEYEQYF.

This clone was recorded once. The chain recombines TRBV7-2 with TRBJ1-6, with D maybe TRBD1 (6 bases). The V end was cut by 6 bases, the J end by 8 bases, with 17 bases between. The CDR3 contains 15 residues. In germline, CDR1 is SGHTA, CDR2 FQGNSA. CDR3: CASRGQSSLDSPLHF. The CDR3 DNA reads as TGTGCCAGCAGGGGACAATCCTCCCTCGATTCACCCCTCCACTTT.

The table lists this clone with a few counts. This chain uses TRBV19 with TRBJ1-2; 9 bases agree with TRBD1. Germline V gene data show CDR1 as LNHDA and CDR2 as SQIVND (reference sequence). Losses at the gene ends were 7 bases for V and 4 bases for J; bases not matched to a gene: 13. The CDR3 has 16 residues. In DNA form, the CDR3 reads TGTGCCAGTAACCTCGATGGGACAGGGACAAGCTATGGCTACACCTTC. Its translation is CASNLDGTGTSYGYTF.

V usage is TRBV13 and J usage is TRBJ2-7; 9 bases agree with TRBD2. The ends lost 2 bases at V and 0 bases at J; junction bases unmatched: 14. CDR3 length: 19 amino acids. In germline, CDR1 is PRHDT, CDR2 FYEKMQ (reference sequence). CDR3: CASSLTRVAGAPSSYEQYF. The CDR3 coding sequence is TGTGCCAGCAGCTTAACCCGGGTAGCGGGGGCCCCAAGCTCCTACGAGCAGTACTTC.

Note on this clone: The same CDR3 can be traced to other DNA sequences in this sample. The chain couples TRBV6-5 to TRBJ2-5; no reliable D call. The germline V gene has CDR1 MNHEY and CDR2 SVGAGI. Trimming left V 0 bases short and J 4 bases short, with 3 bases between. The CDR3 is 12 amino acids. The CDR3, as DNA: TGTGCCAGCAGTTACTCGGCAGAGACCCAGTACTTC. It translates to CASSYSAETQYF.

V and J are TRBV7-9 and TRBJ1-1; possibly TRBD1 for D (5 bases). Trimming took 5 bases from V and 3 from J, leaving 16 bases between them. CDR3 length: 15 residues. CDR1 SEHNR and CDR2 FQNEAQ come from the germline V gene (reference sequence). The CDR3 is CASSRSPRGDTEAFF. In DNA, the CDR3 is TGTGCCAGCAGCCGATCCCCCCGAGGGGACACTGAAGCTTTCTTT. Complete variable domain (other parts from reference TRBV7-9 and TRBJ1-1): DTGVSQNPRHKITKRGQNVTFRCDPISEHNRLYWYRQTLGQGPEFLTYFQNEAQLEKSRLLSDRFSAERPKGSFSTLEIQRTEQGDSAMYLCASSRSPRGDTEAFFGQGTRLTVV.

The sample holds a few counts of this clone. The gene calls are TRBV20-1 and TRBJ1-1; D unclear. Per the germline V gene, CDR1 is DFQATT and CDR2 is SNEGSKA (reference sequence). V was trimmed by 3 bases and J by 0 bases, leaving 8 bases between them. This CDR3 spans 13 amino acids. The CDR3 reads CSASAGLNTEAFF. DNA for the CDR3: TGCAGTGCTAGTGCGGGGTTGAACACTGAAGCTTTCTTT.

The CDR3 sequence: CASSPAAGPYQPQHF. CDR3 bases: TGTGCCAGCAGCCCCGCTGCAGGGCCATATCAGCCCCAGCATTTT. J is TRBJ1-5 and V is TRBV7-7; D is possibly TRBD1 (5 bases). V lost 5 bases and J 5 bases, leaving 16 bases between the germline ends. Looked up from germline, CDR1 is SSHAT and CDR2 is FNYEAQ (reference sequence). The CDR3 loop spans 15 amino acids. Full variable domain (rest looked up from reference TRBV7-7 and TRBJ1-5): GAGVSQSPRYKVTKRGQDVTLRCDPISSHATLYWYQQALGQGPEFLTYFNYEAQPDKSGLPSDRFSAERPEGSISTLTIQRTEQRDSAMYRCASSPAAGPYQPQHFGDGTRLSIL.

The chain uses TRBV5-1 and TRBJ2-7, with a tentative D call TRBD1 (6 bases). Germline CDR1 SGHRS, CDR2 YFSETQ. This CDR3 region has 12 residues. Trimming shortened V by 4 bases and J by 3 bases, and 8 bases separated the two germline ends. The CDR3 loop reads CASSGDNYEQYF. In DNA form, the CDR3 reads TGCGCCAGCAGCGGGGACAACTACGAGCAGTACTTC. Full variable domain (rest looked up from reference TRBV5-1 and TRBJ2-7): KAGVTQTPRYLIKTRGQQVTLSCSPISGHRSVSWYQQTPGQGLQFLFEYFSETQRNKGNFPGRFSGRQFSNSRSEMNVSTLELGDSALYLCASSGDNYEQYFGPGTRLTVT.

The chain recombines TRBV7-3 with TRBJ2-1, with 7 positions matching TRBD1. From germline, CDR1 is SGHTA and CDR2 FQGTGA. The ends lost 5 bases at V and 4 bases at J; junction bases unmatched: 8. The CDR3 contains 15 residues. The CDR3 DNA follows: TGTGCCAGCAGCATCGACAGGGACAGTTACAATGAGCAGTTCTTC. It encodes CASSIDRDSYNEQFF.

This chain connects TRBV3-1 (or the pseudogene TRBV3-2) to TRBJ1-4; 12 nucleotides agree with TRBD1. The trim removed 7 bases at V and 8 bases at J, leaving 5 bases unmatched. CDR1 is LGHDT and CDR2 is YNNKEL in the germline V gene (reference sequence). This CDR3 has 14 amino acids. CDR3: CASTAGTGGEKLFF. CDR3 sequence (DNA): TGTGCCAGCACCGCCGGGACAGGGGGCGAAAAACTGTTTTTT.

The V gene is TRBV3-1 (or the pseudogene TRBV3-2), the J gene TRBJ1-2, with D hard to call. V lost 3 bases and J lost 8, with 22 bases in between. CDR3 length: 16 residues. Germline V gene lookup returns CDR1 LGHDT and CDR2 YNNKEL (reference sequence). CDR3 region: CASSQTSARGREGYTF. As DNA, the CDR3 is TGTGCCAGCAGCCAGACATCCGCGAGAGGGCGCGAAGGCTACACCTTC.

V is TRBV2 and J is TRBJ1-4; D remains unclear. Trimming removed 5 bases from V and 3 bases from J, with 7 bases in between. CDR1 is SNHLY and CDR2 is FYNNEI in the germline V gene. This CDR3 comprises 13 residues. This CDR3 reads CASSLQANEKLFF. DNA for the CDR3: TGTGCCAGCAGTCTCCAGGCTAATGAAAAACTGTTTTTT.

This chain links TRBV6-1 with TRBJ1-4, with 9 bases aligning to TRBD1. Germline values: CDR1 MNHNS, CDR2 SASEGT. Trimming took 3 bases from V and 8 from J; bases not matched to a gene: 7. The CDR3 sequence is 15 residues long. CDR3 protein: CASSDLQGAREKLFF. The CDR3 DNA follows: TGTGCCAGCAGTGACCTACAGGGGGCAAGGGAAAAACTGTTTTTT.

V gene TRBV30 combines with J gene TRBJ1-6; no clear D gene. V was pared by 3 bases and J by 7 bases, with 16 bases between. In germline, CDR1 is GTSNPN, CDR2 SVGIG (reference sequence). CDR3 size: 15 residues. CDR3 nucleotide sequence: TGTGCCTGGAGCGGCCTGTTGGACTACAATTCACCCCTCCACTTT. Amino acid sequence: CAWSGLLDYNSPLHF.

This clone was picked up a small number of times. V and J are TRBV7-2 and TRBJ2-2, with TRBD2 identical over 11 bases. Per germline, CDR1 SGHTA and CDR2 FQGNSA. The CDR3 is made up of 16 amino acids. Unmatched junction bases numbered 4, after V lost 5 bases and J lost 2 bases. CDR3 loop: CASSITSGGNTGELFF. CDR3 DNA: TGTGCCAGCAGCATTACTAGCGGGGGTAACACCGGGGAGCTGTTTTTT.

This sequence joins TRBV5-1 and TRBJ1-1; no clear D. With 0 bases removed from V and 8 bases from J, the gap between germline ends came to 11 bases. This CDR3 contains 13 residues. Germline V gene lookup returns CDR1 SGHRS and CDR2 YFSETQ. The chain's CDR3 is CASSLERGTEAFF. The CDR3, as DNA: TGCGCCAGCAGCTTGGAACGGGGAACGGAAGCTTTCTTT. Full variable domain (remainder filled in from reference TRBV5-1 and TRBJ1-1): KAGVTQTPRYLIKTRGQQVTLSCSPISGHRSVSWYQQTPGQGLQFLFEYFSETQRNKGNFPGRFSGRQFSNSRSEMNVSTLELGDSALYLCASSLERGTEAFFGQGTRLTVV.

The V call is TRBV6-1, the J call TRBJ1-2, with D perhaps TRBD1 (5 bases). V was shortened by 0 bases and J by 0 bases, with 17 bases between the two germline ends. There are 18 residues in the CDR3. Germline V gene data show CDR1 as MNHNS and CDR2 as SASEGT. CDR3 residues: CASSEAVKWGTANYGYTF. The CDR3 DNA sequence: TGTGCCAGCAGTGAAGCGGTTAAATGGGGGACCGCTAACTATGGCTACACCTTC.

The chain is built from TRBV28 and TRBJ1-2; 9 nucleotides line up with TRBD1. V dropped 9 bases and J dropped 7; count of bases not matched to a gene: 12. The V gene's germline CDR1 is MDHEN and CDR2 SYDVKM. This CDR3 has 14 amino acids. The CDR3: CASWANRGRSGYTF. DNA for the CDR3: TGTGCCAGTTGGGCGAACAGGGGGCGGAGTGGCTACACCTTC.

The chain uses TRBV11-2 and TRBJ1-1; D not certain. Trimming pared 5 bases from V and 5 bases from J, leaving 15 bases between. The CDR3 has 14 residues. Germline V lookup: CDR1 SGHAT, CDR2 FQNNGV. CDR3 protein: CASSRAMARTEAFF. CDR3 nucleotide sequence: TGTGCCAGCAGCCGGGCTATGGCAAGGACTGAAGCTTTCTTT.

The chain links TRBV27 to TRBJ2-7; D is undetermined. The CDR3 extends over 15 amino acids. Between the trimmed V and J ends, which lost 2 bases and 7 bases, there was a span of 18 bases. In germline, CDR1 is MNHEY, CDR2 SMNVEV (reference sequence). CDR3 in amino acids: CASSLGFGRPLEQYF. The CDR3 nucleotides read TGTGCCAGCAGTTTAGGTTTCGGACGCCCACTGGAGCAGTACTTC.